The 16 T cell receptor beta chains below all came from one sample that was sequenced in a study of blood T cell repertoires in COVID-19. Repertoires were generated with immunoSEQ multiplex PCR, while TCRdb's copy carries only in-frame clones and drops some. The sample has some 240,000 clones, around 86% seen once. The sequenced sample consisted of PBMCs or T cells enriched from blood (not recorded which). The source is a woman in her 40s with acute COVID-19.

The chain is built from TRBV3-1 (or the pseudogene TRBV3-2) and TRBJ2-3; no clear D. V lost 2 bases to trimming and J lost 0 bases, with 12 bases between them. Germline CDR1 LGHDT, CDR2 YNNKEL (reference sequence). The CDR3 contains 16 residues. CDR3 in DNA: TGTGCCAGCAGCCAAACTACAACCTCTAGCACAGATACGCAGTATTTT. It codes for CASSQTTTSSTDTQYF.

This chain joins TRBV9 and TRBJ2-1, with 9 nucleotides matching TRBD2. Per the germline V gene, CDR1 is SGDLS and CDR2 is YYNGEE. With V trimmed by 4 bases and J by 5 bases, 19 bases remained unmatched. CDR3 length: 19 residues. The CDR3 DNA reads TGTGCCAGCAGCCCCCGGGAGGGGGCTAGCGGGAAATCCAACAATGAGCAGTTCTTC. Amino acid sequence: CASSPREGASGKSNNEQFF.

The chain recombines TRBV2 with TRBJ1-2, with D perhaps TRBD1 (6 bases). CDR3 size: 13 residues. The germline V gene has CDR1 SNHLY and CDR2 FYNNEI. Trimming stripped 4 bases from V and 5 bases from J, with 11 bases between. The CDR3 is CASSAGHLYGYTF. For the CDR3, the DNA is TGTGCCAGCAGTGCGGGACACCTTTATGGCTACACCTTC.

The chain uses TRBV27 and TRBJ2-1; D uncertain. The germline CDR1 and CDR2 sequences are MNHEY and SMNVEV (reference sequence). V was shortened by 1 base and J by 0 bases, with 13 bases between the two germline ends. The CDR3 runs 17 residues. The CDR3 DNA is TGTGCCAGCAGTTTATTTGGCAGCGCTACCTCCTACAATGAGCAGTTCTTC. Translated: CASSLFGSATSYNEQFF.

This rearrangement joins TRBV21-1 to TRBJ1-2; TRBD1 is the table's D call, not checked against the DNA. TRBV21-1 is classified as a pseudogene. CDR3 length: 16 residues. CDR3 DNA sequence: TGTGCCAGCAGCAAGGGTCCGGGACAGGGGGCCTATGGCTACACCTTC. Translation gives CASSKGPGQGAYGYTF.

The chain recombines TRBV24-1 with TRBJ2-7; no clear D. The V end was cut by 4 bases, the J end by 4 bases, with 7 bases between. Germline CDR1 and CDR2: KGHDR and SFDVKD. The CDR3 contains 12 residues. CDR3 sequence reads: CATSDSRYEQYF. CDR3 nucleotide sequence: TGTGCCACCAGTGACTCCCGTTACGAGCAGTACTTC.

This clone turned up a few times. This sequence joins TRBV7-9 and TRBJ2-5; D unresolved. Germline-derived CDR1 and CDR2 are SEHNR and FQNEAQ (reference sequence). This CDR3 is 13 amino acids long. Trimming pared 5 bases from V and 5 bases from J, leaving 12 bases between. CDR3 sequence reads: CASSIGRLETQYF. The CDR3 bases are TGTGCCAGCAGCATAGGCAGGTTGGAGACCCAGTACTTC.

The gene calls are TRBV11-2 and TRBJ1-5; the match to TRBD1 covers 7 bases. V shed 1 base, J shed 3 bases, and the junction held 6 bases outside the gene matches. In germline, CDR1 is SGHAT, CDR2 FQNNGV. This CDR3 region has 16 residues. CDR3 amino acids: CASSLAAGTVNQPQHF. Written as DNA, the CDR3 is TGTGCCAGCAGCTTAGCCGCCGGGACAGTCAATCAGCCCCAGCATTTT.

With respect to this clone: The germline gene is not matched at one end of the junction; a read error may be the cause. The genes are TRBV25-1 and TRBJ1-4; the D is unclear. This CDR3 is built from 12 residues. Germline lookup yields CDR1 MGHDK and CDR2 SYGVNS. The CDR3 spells CASSGVLGSASF. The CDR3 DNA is TGTGCCAGCAGTGGAGTCCTGGGCAGTGCCTCTTTT.

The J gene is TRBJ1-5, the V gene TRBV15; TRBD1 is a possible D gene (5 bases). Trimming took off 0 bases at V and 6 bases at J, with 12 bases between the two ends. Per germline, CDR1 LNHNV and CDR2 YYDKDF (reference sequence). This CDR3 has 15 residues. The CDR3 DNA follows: TGTGCCACCAGCAGAGATCAAGGGGATTCTCAGCCCCAGCATTTT. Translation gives CATSRDQGDSQPQHF.

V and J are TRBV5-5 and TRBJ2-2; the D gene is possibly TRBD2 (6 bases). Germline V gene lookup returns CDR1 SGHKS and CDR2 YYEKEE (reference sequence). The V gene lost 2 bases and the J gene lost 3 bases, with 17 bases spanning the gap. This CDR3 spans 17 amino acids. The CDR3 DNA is TGTGCCAGCAGCTTACGACGACTAGACCTCCACACCGGGGAGCTGTTTTTT. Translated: CASSLRRLDLHTGELFF. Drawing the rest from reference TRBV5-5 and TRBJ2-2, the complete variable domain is DAGVTQSPTHLIKTRGQQVTLRCSPISGHKSVSWYQQVLGQGPQFIFQYYEKEERGRGNFPDRFSARQFPNYSSELNVNALLLGDSALYLCASSLRRLDLHTGELFFGEGSRLTVL.

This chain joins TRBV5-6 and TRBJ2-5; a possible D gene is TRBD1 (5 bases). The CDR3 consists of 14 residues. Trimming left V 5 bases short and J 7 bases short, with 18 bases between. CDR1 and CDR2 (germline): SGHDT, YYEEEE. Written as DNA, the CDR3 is TGTGCCAGCAGACCCGGGCTACAGGCTGGGACCCAGTACTTC. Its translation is CASRPGLQAGTQYF.

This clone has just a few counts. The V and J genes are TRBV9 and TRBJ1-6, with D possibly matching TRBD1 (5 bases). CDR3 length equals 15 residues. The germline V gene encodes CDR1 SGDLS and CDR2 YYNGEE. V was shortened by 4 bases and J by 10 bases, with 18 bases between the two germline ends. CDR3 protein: CASSSTGGRTSPLHF. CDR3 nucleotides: TGTGCCAGCAGCTCAACGGGCGGCCGGACATCACCCCTCCACTTT.

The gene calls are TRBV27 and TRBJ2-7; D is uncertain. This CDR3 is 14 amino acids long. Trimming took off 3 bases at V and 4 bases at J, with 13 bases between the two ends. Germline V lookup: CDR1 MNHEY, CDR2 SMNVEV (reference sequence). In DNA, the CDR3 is TGTGCCAGCAGTTTTTCCGGGTTGGCGTACGAGCAGTACTTC. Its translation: CASSFSGLAYEQYF.

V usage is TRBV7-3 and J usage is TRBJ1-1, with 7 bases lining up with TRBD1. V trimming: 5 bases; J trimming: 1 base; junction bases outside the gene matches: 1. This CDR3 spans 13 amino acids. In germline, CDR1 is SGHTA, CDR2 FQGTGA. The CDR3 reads CASSRDRNTEAFF. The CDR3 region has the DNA TGTGCCAGCAGCAGGGACAGGAACACTGAAGCTTTCTTT. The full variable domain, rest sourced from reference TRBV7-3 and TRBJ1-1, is GAGVSQTPSNKVTEKGKYVELRCDPISGHTALYWYRQSLGQGPEFLIYFQGTGAADDSGLPNDRFFAVRPEGSVSTLKIQRTERGDSAVYLCASSRDRNTEAFFGQGTRLTVV.

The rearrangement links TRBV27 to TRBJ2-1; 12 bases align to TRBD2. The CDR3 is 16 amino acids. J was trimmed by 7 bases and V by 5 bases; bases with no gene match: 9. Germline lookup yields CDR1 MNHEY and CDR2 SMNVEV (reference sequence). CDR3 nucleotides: TGTGCCAGCAGTAAGGCCGGACTAGCGGGACGGAATGAGCAGTTCTTC. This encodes CASSKAGLAGRNEQFF.